The clone carrying this T cell receptor (beta chain) was found many times. The antigen remains unidentified. The sample comes from a study of T cells after yellow fever vaccination. Turning to the study itself: SMART-Seq v4 Ultra Low Input handled preparation of low-cell-number fractions. General study results and limits: Reappearing after the booster were most of the clones from primary vaccination (96% CD4, 88% CD8). Abundant clonotypes (contaminants from the bulk population) could be present in FACS-sorted repertoires.

As TCR cDNA was made by 5'RACE template switching, a universal primer site and UMIs were added. MiXCR, run by TCRdb on the 5' RACE reads, gives a single entry per CDR3 protein. The sample has under 550,000 distinct CDR3 sequences, about a fifth seen once; the top ten hold approximately 15%. The receptor was isolated from a man aged 18 to 29 who received the YFV17D yellow fever vaccine. The sequencing here drew on PBMCs, taken less than 25 days after the first yellow fever vaccination.

The CDR3 reads CASSLPGGWTEAFF. CDR3 nucleotide sequence: TGTGCCAGCAGCCTCCCCGGGGGTTGGACTGAAGCTTTCTTT. The J gene is TRBJ1-1, the V gene TRBV12-3 or TRBV12-4; possible D gene TRBD1, 5 bases. The CDR3 loop spans 14 amino acids. The germline V and J ends were trimmed by 6 bases and 5 bases, with 16 bases remaining between them.